The rows below give T cell receptor beta chains drawn from one sample of a study of neoadjuvant anti-PD-1 for oral cavity cancer. Profiled with immunoSEQ multiplex PCR; TCRdb holds only in-frame clones, not every one. The sample records over 60,000 clones, 86% being singletons. The source material was PBMCs, sampled after nivolumab (anti-PD-1) treatment. Source of these receptors: a person aged 35 to 85 with oral cavity squamous cell carcinoma. Each CDR3 is given with its conserved first and last residue. Fields, in order: V gene, D gene, J gene, clone size, CDR3 protein, CDR3 DNA. The D gene is left open where the match is weak. Size is omitted from some rows. Given values are once, few, many or a class for expanded clones.

v_call: TRBV6-1; d_call: .; j_call: TRBJ1-1; clone_size: .; cdr3_aa: CASSGSGGNTEAFF; cdr3_nt: TGTGCCAGCAGTGGCTCCGGGGGGAACACTGAAGCTTTCTTT
v_call: TRBV28; d_call: .; j_call: TRBJ2-3; clone_size: .; cdr3_aa: CASSLGNADTQYF; cdr3_nt: TGTGCCAGCAGTTTAGGAAACGCAGATACGCAGTATTTT
v_call: TRBV5-1; d_call: .; j_call: TRBJ2-7; clone_size: .; cdr3_aa: CASSGGTENYEQYF; cdr3_nt: TGCGCCAGCAGCGGCGGGACGGAGAACTACGAGCAGTACTTC
v_call: TRBV4-1; d_call: TRBD1; j_call: TRBJ1-2; clone_size: .; cdr3_aa: CASSQAITGGNGGYTF; cdr3_nt: TGCGCCAGCAGCCAAGCTATCACAGGGGGCAATGGAGGCTACACCTTC
v_call: TRBV4-1; d_call: TRBD1; j_call: TRBJ1-2; clone_size: .; cdr3_aa: CASSQADRNYGYTF; cdr3_nt: TGCGCCAGCAGCCAAGCGGACAGGAACTATGGCTACACCTTC
v_call: TRBV28; d_call: TRBD1; j_call: TRBJ1-5; clone_size: .; cdr3_aa: CASSLTGYSNQPQHF; cdr3_nt: TGTGCCAGCAGTTTGACAGGGTATAGCAATCAGCCCCAGCATTTT
v_call: TRBV25-1; d_call: .; j_call: TRBJ1-1; clone_size: .; cdr3_aa: CASSEFKGNTEAFF; cdr3_nt: TGTGCCAGCAGTGAATTTAAGGGTAACACTGAAGCTTTCTTT
v_call: TRBV4-1; d_call: .; j_call: TRBJ2-7; clone_size: .; cdr3_aa: CASSRDRGSSYEQYF; cdr3_nt: TGCGCCAGCAGTCGCGACCGAGGCAGCTCCTACGAGCAGTACTTC
v_call: TRBV4-2; d_call: .; j_call: TRBJ1-4; clone_size: once; cdr3_aa: CASSHEGSGGNEKLFF; cdr3_nt: TGTGCCAGCAGCCACGAGGGGTCCGGGGGTAATGAAAAACTGTTTTTT
v_call: TRBV11-1; d_call: .; j_call: TRBJ2-1; clone_size: .; cdr3_aa: CASSKGVGLAPNNEQFF; cdr3_nt: TGTGCCAGCAGCAAGGGGGTTGGTCTCGCACCGAACAATGAGCAGTTCTTC
v_call: TRBV6-6; d_call: TRBD2; j_call: TRBJ2-2; clone_size: .; cdr3_aa: CASRRLASGDTGELFF; cdr3_nt: TGTGCCAGCAGGCGACTAGCTAGCGGCGACACCGGGGAGCTGTTTTTT
v_call: TRBV19; d_call: .; j_call: TRBJ1-3; clone_size: .; cdr3_aa: CASSIRGRPGYTIYF; cdr3_nt: TGTGCCAGTAGTATTAGGGGCCGCCCGGGATACACCATATATTTT